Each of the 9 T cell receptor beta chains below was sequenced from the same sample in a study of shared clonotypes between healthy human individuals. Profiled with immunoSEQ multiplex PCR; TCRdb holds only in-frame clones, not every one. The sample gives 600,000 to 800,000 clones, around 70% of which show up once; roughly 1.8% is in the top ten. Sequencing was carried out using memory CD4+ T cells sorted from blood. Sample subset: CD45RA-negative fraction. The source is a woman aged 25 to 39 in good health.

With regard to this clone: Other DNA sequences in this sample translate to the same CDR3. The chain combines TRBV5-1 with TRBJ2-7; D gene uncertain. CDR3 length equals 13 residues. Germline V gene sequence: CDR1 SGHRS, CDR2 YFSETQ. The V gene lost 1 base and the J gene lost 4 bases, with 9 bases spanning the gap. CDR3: CASSLILGYEQYF. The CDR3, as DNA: TGCGCCAGCAGCTTGATTTTGGGATACGAGCAGTACTTC. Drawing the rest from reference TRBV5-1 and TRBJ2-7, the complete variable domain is KAGVTQTPRYLIKTRGQQVTLSCSPISGHRSVSWYQQTPGQGLQFLFEYFSETQRNKGNFPGRFSGRQFSNSRSEMNVSTLELGDSALYLCASSLILGYEQYFGPGTRLTVT.

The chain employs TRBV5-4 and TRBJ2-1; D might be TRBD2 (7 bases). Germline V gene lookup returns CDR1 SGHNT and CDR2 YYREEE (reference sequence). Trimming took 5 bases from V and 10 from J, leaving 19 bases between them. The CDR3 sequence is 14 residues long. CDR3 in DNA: TGTGCCAGCAGTCCGGGGGGCGGGCACGGAGAGCAGTTCTTC. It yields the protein CASSPGGGHGEQFF. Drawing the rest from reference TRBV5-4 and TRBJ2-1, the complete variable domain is ETGVTQSPTHLIKTRGQQVTLRCSSQSGHNTVSWYQQALGQGPQFIFQYYREEENGRGNFPPRFSGLQFPNYSSELNVNALELDDSALYLCASSPGGGHGEQFFGPGTRLTVL.

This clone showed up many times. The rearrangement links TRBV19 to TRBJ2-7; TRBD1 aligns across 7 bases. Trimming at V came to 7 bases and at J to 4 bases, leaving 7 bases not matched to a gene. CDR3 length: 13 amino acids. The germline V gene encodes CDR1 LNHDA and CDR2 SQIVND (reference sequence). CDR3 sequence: CASKRQGGYEQYF. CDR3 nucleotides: TGTGCCAGTAAAAGACAGGGCGGATACGAGCAGTACTTC.

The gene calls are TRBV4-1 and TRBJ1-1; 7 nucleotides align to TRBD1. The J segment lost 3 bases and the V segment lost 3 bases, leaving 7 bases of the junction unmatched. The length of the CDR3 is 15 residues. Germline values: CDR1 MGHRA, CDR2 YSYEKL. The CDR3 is CASSHLDRDDTEAFF. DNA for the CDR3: TGCGCCAGCAGCCATCTAGACAGGGATGACACTGAAGCTTTCTTT.

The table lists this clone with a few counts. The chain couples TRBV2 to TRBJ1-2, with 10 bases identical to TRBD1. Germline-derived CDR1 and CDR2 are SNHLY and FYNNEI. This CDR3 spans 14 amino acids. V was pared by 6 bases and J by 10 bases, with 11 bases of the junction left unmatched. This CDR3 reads CASSDQGQGTPYTF. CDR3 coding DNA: TGTGCCAGCAGCGACCAGGGACAGGGGACGCCCTACACCTTC.

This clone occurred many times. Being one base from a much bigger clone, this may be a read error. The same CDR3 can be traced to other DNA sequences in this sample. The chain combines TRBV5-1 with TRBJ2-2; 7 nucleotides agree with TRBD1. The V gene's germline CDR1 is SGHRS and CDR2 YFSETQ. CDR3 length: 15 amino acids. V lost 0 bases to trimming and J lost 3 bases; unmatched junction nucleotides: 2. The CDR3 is CASSLGDRDTGELFF. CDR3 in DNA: TGCGCCAGCAGCTTGGGGGACAGAGACACCGGGGAGCTGTTTTTT.

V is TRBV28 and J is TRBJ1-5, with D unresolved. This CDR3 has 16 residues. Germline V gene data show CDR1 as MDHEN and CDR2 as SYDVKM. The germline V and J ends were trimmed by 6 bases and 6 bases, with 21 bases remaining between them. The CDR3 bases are TGTGCCAGCAGGCACATCCGGGGTAGAAGCGGTCAGCCCCAGCATTTT. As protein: CASRHIRGRSGQPQHF. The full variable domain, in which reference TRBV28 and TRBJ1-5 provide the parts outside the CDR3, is DVKVTQSSRYLVKRTGEKVFLECVQDMDHENMFWYRQDPGLGLRLIYFSYDVKMKEKGDIPEGYSVSREKKERFSLILESASTNQTSMYLCASRHIRGRSGQPQHFGDGTRLSIL.

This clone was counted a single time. CDR3 DNA sequence: TGTGCCAGCATAAGGGGGGCGGGAGGTACAGATACGCAGTATTTT. Its protein is CASIRGAGGTDTQYF. The V gene is TRBV11-2, the J gene TRBJ2-3; 8 bases map to TRBD2. Looked up from germline, CDR1 is SGHAT and CDR2 is FQNNGV. The CDR3 totals 15 residues. The junction had 9 bases not matched to a gene; V was cut back by 7 bases and J by 3 bases.

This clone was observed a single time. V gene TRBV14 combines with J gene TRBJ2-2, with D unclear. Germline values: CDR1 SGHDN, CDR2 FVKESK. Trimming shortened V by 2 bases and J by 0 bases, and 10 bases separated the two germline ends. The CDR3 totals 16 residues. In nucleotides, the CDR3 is TGTGCCAGCAGCCAATCCAACGCGCCGAACACCGGGGAGCTGTTTTTT. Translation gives CASSQSNAPNTGELFF.